The 21 T cell receptor beta chains in this list originate from one sample, sequenced in a study of early T cells in non-severe SARS-CoV-2 infection. One entry per CDR3 protein, called by TCRdb with MiXCR from the 5' RACE reads. Among over 45,000 distinct CDR3 sequences, less than 15% were seen once, and the ten largest hold about 4%. The sequencing used whole blood, collected at baseline. Receptors were obtained from an adult who was a healthcare worker with PCR-confirmed SARS-CoV-2 infection or an uninfected control (not recorded which).

This clonotype counts as medium-sized. The chain recombines TRBV2 with TRBJ2-6; no clear D. The CDR3 spans 18 residues. Trimming pared 2 bases from V and 1 base from J, leaving 15 bases between. CDR1 is SNHLY, CDR2 FYNNEI, per germline. CDR3 protein: CASSEWPPGTSGANVLTF. For the CDR3, the DNA is TGTGCCAGCAGTGAATGGCCACCGGGTACGTCTGGGGCCAACGTCCTGACTTTC.

This clonotype was counted a few times. The J gene is TRBJ2-1, the V gene TRBV28; D may be TRBD2 (5 bases). The CDR3 is made up of 16 amino acids. The V end lost 2 bases, the J end lost 0 bases, and 11 bases lay between the germline ends. Germline-derived CDR1 and CDR2 are MDHEN and SYDVKM. CDR3 region: CASSLGSGSSYNEQFF. The CDR3 coding sequence is TGTGCCAGCAGTTTAGGGTCGGGGAGCTCCTACAATGAGCAGTTCTTC.

The sample holds a few counts of this clonotype. The J gene is TRBJ1-2, the V gene TRBV9; 8 nucleotides align to TRBD1. CDR1 and CDR2 (germline): SGDLS, YYNGEE. The CDR3 has 14 residues. Trimming took 3 bases from V and 3 from J; bases not matched to a gene: 4. CDR3: CASSAMTGDYGYTF. As DNA, the CDR3 is TGTGCCAGCAGCGCTATGACAGGGGACTATGGCTACACCTTC.

The sample holds many counts of this clonotype. The gene calls are TRBV10-3 and TRBJ2-5; D remains ambiguous. CDR1 is ENHRY, CDR2 SYGVKD, per germline. There are 11 residues in the CDR3. The V and J ends lost 0 bases and 6 bases respectively, with 2 bases between them. The DNA of the CDR3 is TGTGCCATCAGTGAGTCGAAGACCCAGTACTTC. It codes for CAISESKTQYF.

J is TRBJ2-4 and V is TRBV6-1; D possibly uses TRBD1 or TRBD2 (6 bases each). This CDR3 contains 13 residues. V was trimmed by 7 bases and J by 6 bases, leaving 13 bases between them. CDR1 and CDR2 from the germline V gene are MNHNS and SASEGT. The CDR3 protein is CASKGGTVNIQYF. The CDR3 bases are TGTGCCAGCAAGGGGGGCACGGTAAACATTCAGTACTTC.

The rearrangement links TRBV5-1 to TRBJ1-1, with a possible D match to TRBD1 (5 bases). The CDR3 totals 12 residues. Germline V gives CDR1 SGHRS, CDR2 YFSETQ. The ends were cut back, 6 bases at V and 2 bases at J, with 8 bases in the middle. DNA for the CDR3: TGCGCCAGCACCCAGGGAAACACTGAAGCTTTCTTT. Its translation: CASTQGNTEAFF. Based on the CDR3 plus reference TRBV5-1 and TRBJ1-1, the full variable domain is KAGVTQTPRYLIKTRGQQVTLSCSPISGHRSVSWYQQTPGQGLQFLFEYFSETQRNKGNFPGRFSGRQFSNSRSEMNVSTLELGDSALYLCASTQGNTEAFFGQGTRLTVV.

This clonotype was recorded a few times. This chain joins TRBV6-6 and TRBJ2-1; 11 nucleotides line up with TRBD1. The V gene end was trimmed by 5 bases and the J gene end by 6 bases; junction bases not matched to a gene: 12. This CDR3 contains 17 residues. Looked up from germline, CDR1 is MNHNY and CDR2 is SVGAGI (reference sequence). CDR3 sequence: CASSTQTGTGGINEQFF. The CDR3 DNA is TGTGCCAGCAGTACGCAGACCGGGACAGGGGGTATCAATGAGCAGTTCTTC.

Concerning this clonotype: A much larger clone sits a single nucleotide away, making a read error possible. The rearrangement links TRBV10-2 to TRBJ1-2, with D unclear. V shed 1 base and J shed 10 bases, with 13 bases lying between them. Germline lookup yields CDR1 WSHSY and CDR2 SAAADI. This CDR3 spans 13 amino acids. The CDR3 region has the DNA TGCGCCAGCAGTGAGTTGCGGAGGGATGCCTACACCTTC. Translated, it gives CASSELRRDAYTF.

With regard to this clonotype: With a much larger clone just one base away, this may be a read error. The V call is TRBV4-2, the J call TRBJ2-2; 8 positions agree with TRBD1. The CDR3 extends over 15 amino acids. The V and J ends lost 4 bases and 1 base, in that order; junction bases with no gene match: 2. Germline V gene sequence: CDR1 LGHNA, CDR2 YNFKEQ. This CDR3 reads CASSPGQVNTGELFF. The DNA of the CDR3 is TGTGCCAGCAGCCCGGGACAGGTGAACACCGGGGAGCTGTTTTTT.

The chain joins TRBV5-1 to TRBJ2-3, with TRBD2 identical over 11 bases. Germline CDR1 is SGHRS and CDR2 is YFSETQ. V lost 3 bases and J lost 7; bases outside the gene matches: 7. The CDR3 length is 15 residues. As DNA, the CDR3 is TGCGCCAGCAGCTCCGGGACTAGCGGCGGTAATACGCAGTATTTT. It encodes CASSSGTSGGNTQYF.

This clonotype was observed a handful of times. The chain has TRBV20-1 and TRBJ2-5, with 12 bases identical to TRBD2. Germline V gives CDR1 DFQATT, CDR2 SNEGSKA (reference sequence). V trimming: 6 bases; J trimming: 0 bases; junction bases outside the gene matches: 5. CDR3 length: 15 residues. DNA for the CDR3: TGCAGTGCCTCCCGGACTAGCGGGAACCAAGAGACCCAGTACTTC. This translates into CSASRTSGNQETQYF.

The rearrangement links TRBV5-1 to TRBJ1-2; unclear D gene. The CDR3 consists of 13 residues. V lost 0 bases and J 0 bases, leaving 3 bases between the germline ends. The germline CDR1 and CDR2 sequences are SGHRS and YFSETQ. CDR3 nucleotide sequence: TGCGCCAGCAGCTTGGCCCCTAACTATGGCTACACCTTC. Translation gives CASSLAPNYGYTF.

This clonotype was found a few times. J is TRBJ2-3 and V is TRBV5-6; no reliable D call. Per the germline V gene, CDR1 is SGHDT and CDR2 is YYEEEE. Trimming removed 3 bases at V and 5 bases at J, with 13 bases between. The CDR3 loop spans 14 amino acids. The CDR3 loop is CASSSSRKGDTQYF. CDR3 coding DNA: TGTGCCAGCAGCTCATCAAGGAAGGGAGATACGCAGTATTTT.

This clonotype was observed a handful of times. The chain has TRBV7-3 and TRBJ2-1; TRBD2 aligns across 9 bases. Germline CDR1 SGHTA, CDR2 FQGTGA. The CDR3 has 15 amino acids. V lost 2 bases and J lost 7; bases outside the gene matches: 6. The CDR3 DNA is TGTGCCAGCAGCTTATCTAGCGGGACTCAAAATGAGCAGTTCTTC. Translating gives CASSLSSGTQNEQFF. Using reference TRBV7-3 and TRBJ2-1 for the parts outside the CDR3, the full variable domain is GAGVSQTPSNKVTEKGKYVELRCDPISGHTALYWYRQSLGQGPEFLIYFQGTGAADDSGLPNDRFFAVRPEGSVSTLKIQRTERGDSAVYLCASSLSSGTQNEQFFGPGTRLTVL.

This clonotype has a handful of counts. This chain links TRBV29-1 with TRBJ2-5, with 10 bases matching TRBD2. Per the germline V gene, CDR1 is SQVTM and CDR2 is ANQGSEA. V trimming: 6 bases; J trimming: 4 bases; junction bases outside the gene matches: 8. The CDR3 totals 14 residues. The CDR3 region has the DNA TGCAGCGTGTTGGCTAGCGGGAGTGGAGAGACCCAGTACTTC. It encodes CSVLASGSGETQYF.

The J gene is TRBJ2-3, the V gene TRBV4-2; D remains unclear. The CDR3 has 16 amino acids. Germline V CDR1 and CDR2: LGHNA, YNFKEQ. Trimming shortened V by 1 base and J by 1 base, and 12 bases separated the two germline ends. CDR3 in amino acids: CASSQGIGRGTDTQYF. CDR3 coding DNA: TGTGCCAGCAGCCAAGGAATTGGGCGCGGCACAGATACGCAGTATTTT.

Only one count was recorded for this clonotype. The chain links TRBV4-1 to TRBJ2-7; the match to TRBD2 covers 15 bases. V gave up 0 bases and J gave up 2 bases; unmatched junction bases: 5. This CDR3 is built from 18 residues. In germline, CDR1 is MGHRA, CDR2 YSYEKL. The CDR3 here is CASSQEGTSGGTTYEQYF. Written as DNA, the CDR3 is TGCGCCAGCAGCCAAGAGGGGACTAGCGGGGGGACCACCTACGAGCAGTACTTC.

This rearrangement joins TRBV11-2 to TRBJ2-5; the D gene is possibly TRBD1 (5 bases). This CDR3 region has 13 residues. From germline, CDR1 is SGHAT and CDR2 FQNNGV. V was shortened by 4 bases and J by 7 bases, with 13 bases between the two germline ends. The CDR3 spells CASSSPGSGTQYF. The CDR3 bases are TGTGCCAGCAGCTCTCCAGGGTCGGGGACCCAGTACTTC.

This clonotype appeared a few times. The chain recombines TRBV20-1 with TRBJ2-5; possible D gene TRBD2, 6 bases. The length of the CDR3 is 13 residues. CDR1 and CDR2 from the germline V gene are DFQATT and SNEGSKA (reference sequence). Trimming left V 6 bases short and J 8 bases short, with 19 bases between. CDR3 bases: TGCAGTGCCGAGCGGCGGGACGCTAACACCCAGTACTTC. As protein: CSAERRDANTQYF.

This clonotype has at least ten counts. This rearrangement joins TRBV7-2 to TRBJ2-1; 8 bases agree with TRBD1. Losses at the gene ends were 3 bases for V and 4 bases for J; bases not matched to a gene: 5. The germline V gene has CDR1 SGHTA and CDR2 FQGNSA. CDR3 length: 15 amino acids. Written as DNA, the CDR3 is TGTGCCAGCAGCTTTACAGGGGGAACTTACAATGAGCAGTTCTTC. This sequence encodes CASSFTGGTYNEQFF.

In this sample, this clonotype turned up a few times. The chain links TRBV29-1 to TRBJ2-1; D uncertain. The CDR3 sequence is 10 residues long. The germline CDR1 and CDR2 sequences are SQVTM and ANQGSEA. V dropped 4 bases and J dropped 8 bases, with 6 bases sitting between them. The CDR3 protein is CSVAVDEQFF. CDR3 nucleotides: TGCAGCGTTGCCGTCGATGAGCAGTTCTTC.